Shown below are 2 T cell receptor beta chains from a single sample sequenced in a study of shared clonotypes between healthy human individuals. The protocol was immunoSEQ multiplex PCR, while the TCRdb copy is restricted to in-frame clones and leaves out a portion. The sample yields about 1 million clones, roughly 75% seen once. Sequencing was carried out using memory CD4+ T cells sorted from blood. Subset of the sample: CD45RA-negative fraction. The receptors shown here come from a young man in good health.

This clone has a count of ten or more. The chain carries TRBV27 and TRBJ2-1; 9 bases are a match to TRBD2. The V and J ends lost 4 bases and 0 bases, in that order; junction bases with no gene match: 1. CDR1 MNHEY and CDR2 SMNVEV come from the germline V gene (reference sequence). The CDR3 runs to 15 residues. The CDR3 reads CASSSGLASYNEQFF. CDR3 nucleotides: TGTGCCAGCAGTTCGGGACTAGCCTCCTACAATGAGCAGTTCTTC.

The chain is built from TRBV7-2 and TRBJ1-1, with unresolved D. The CDR3 runs to 15 residues. Germline CDR1 SGHTA, CDR2 FQGNSA. Trimming took off 1 base at V and 4 bases at J, with 13 bases between the two ends. In DNA, the CDR3 is TGTGCCAGCAGCTTAGATTTGACGGGGTTCACTGAAGCTTTCTTT. Encoded protein: CASSLDLTGFTEAFF.